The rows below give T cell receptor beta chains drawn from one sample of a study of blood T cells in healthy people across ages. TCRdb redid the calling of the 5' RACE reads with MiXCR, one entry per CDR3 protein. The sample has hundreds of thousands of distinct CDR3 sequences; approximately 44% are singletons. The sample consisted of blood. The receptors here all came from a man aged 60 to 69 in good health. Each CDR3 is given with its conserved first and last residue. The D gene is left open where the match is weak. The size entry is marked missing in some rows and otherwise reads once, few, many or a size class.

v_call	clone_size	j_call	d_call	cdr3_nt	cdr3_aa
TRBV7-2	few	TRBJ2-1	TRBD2	TGTGCCAGCAGCCTTAGCGGGGGCCTACCTCGCGGTGAGCAGTTCTTC	CASSLSGGLPRGEQFF
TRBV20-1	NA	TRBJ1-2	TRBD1	TGCAGTGCCGCCGGGACAGGGGGCAACTATGGCTACACCTTC	CSAAGTGGNYGYTF
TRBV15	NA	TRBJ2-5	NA	TGTGCCACCAGCAGAAATAAAGAGACCCAGTACTTC	CATSRNKETQYF
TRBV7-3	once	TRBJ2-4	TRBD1	TGTGCCAGCAGCGCCCCCGGGACAGGATCCGACAATGAGCAGTACTTC	CASSAPGTGSDNEQYF
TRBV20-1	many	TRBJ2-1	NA	TGCAGTGCTAGTCTTTTAGATGAGCAGTTCTTC	CSASLLDEQFF
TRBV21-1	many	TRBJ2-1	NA	TGTGCCAGCAGCAAAGTCAAGGCCCGACTTTTTGAGCAGTTCTTC	CASSKVKARLFEQFF
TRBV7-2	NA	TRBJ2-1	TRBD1	TGTGCCAGCAGCTTTCAAGGGGGCGGTTATTATGAGCAGTTCTTC	CASSFQGGGYYEQFF
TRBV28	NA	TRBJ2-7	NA	TGTGCCAGCAGTTTATGGGCGGACAAATACTACGAGCAGTACTTC	CASSLWADKYYEQYF
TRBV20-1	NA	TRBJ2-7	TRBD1	TGCAGTGCCCTCGGGGACAGCCCTTACGAGCAGTACTTC	CSALGDSPYEQYF
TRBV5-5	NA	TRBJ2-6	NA	TGTGCCAGCAGCTTGGCCACTGGAGCGCATGGGGCCAACGTCCTGACTTTC	CASSLATGAHGANVLTF
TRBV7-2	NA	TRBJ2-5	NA	TGTGCCAGCAGCCCATCAGGACTTAAGGAGACCCAGTACTTC	CASSPSGLKETQYF
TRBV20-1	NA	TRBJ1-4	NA	TGCAGTGCTAGCAGGACGGCAAATGAAAAACTGTTTTTT	CSASRTANEKLFF
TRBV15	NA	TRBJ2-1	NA	TGTGCCACCAGCAGAGATTGGGGTGCCCGTGAGCAGTTCTTC	CATSRDWGAREQFF
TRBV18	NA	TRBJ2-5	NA	TGTGCCAGCTCACTGGACCTGATCGGGGAGACCCAGTACTTC	CASSLDLIGETQYF
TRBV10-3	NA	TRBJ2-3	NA	TGTGCCTCCTCGCCGGGCCACGCTAGCACAGATACGCAGTATTTT	CASSPGHASTDTQYF